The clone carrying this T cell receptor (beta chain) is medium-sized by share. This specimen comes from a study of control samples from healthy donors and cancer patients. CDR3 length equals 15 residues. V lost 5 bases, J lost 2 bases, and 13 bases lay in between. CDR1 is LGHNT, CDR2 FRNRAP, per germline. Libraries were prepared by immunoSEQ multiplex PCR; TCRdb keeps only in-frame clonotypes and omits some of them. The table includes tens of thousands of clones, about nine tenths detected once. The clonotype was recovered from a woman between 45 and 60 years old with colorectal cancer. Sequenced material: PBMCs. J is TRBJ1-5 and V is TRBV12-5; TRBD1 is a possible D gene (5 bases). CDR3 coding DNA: TGTGCTAGTGGTCGTGGGGGAACGGGCAATCAGCCCCAGCATTTT. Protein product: CASGRGGTGNQPQHF.